The 15 T cell receptor beta chains below come from one sample, sequenced in a study of T cell responses to AZD1222 COVID-19 vaccine. Method: immunoSEQ multiplex PCR; TCRdb's copy keeps in-frame clones and lacks some. The table records some 130,000 clones, approximately 84% of them present only once. The material was peripheral blood, obtained on day 0 of AZD1222 vaccination. The origin of the receptors is an adult in good health.

The genes are TRBV5-6 and TRBJ1-6, with D maybe TRBD1 (5 bases). The CDR3 totals 16 residues. The germline V and J ends were trimmed by 3 bases and 4 bases, with 14 bases remaining between them. CDR1 and CDR2 (germline): SGHDT, YYEEEE. The CDR3: CASSYAGAGYNSPLHF. The CDR3 DNA follows: TGTGCCAGCAGCTACGCTGGGGCAGGGTATAATTCACCCCTCCACTTT.

This clone showed up just a few times. One junction end disagrees with the germline gene, perhaps due to a read error. The genes are TRBV7-7 and TRBJ2-7; 11 nucleotides line up with TRBD1. Germline lookup yields CDR1 SSHAT and CDR2 FNYEAQ (reference sequence). The CDR3 totals 15 residues. In DNA, the CDR3 is TGTGCTAGCAGCTTGGGACAGGGGGGTAGAAACGAGCAGTACTTC. The encoded protein is CASSLGQGGRNEQYF.

The rearrangement uses TRBV29-1 and TRBJ2-3; 12 bases are a match to TRBD2. The CDR3 totals 18 residues. CDR1 SQVTM and CDR2 ANQGSEA come from the germline V gene. The V segment lost 3 bases and the J segment 4 bases; nucleotides outside the gene matches: 14. CDR3 protein: CSVDGVASGRGRADTQYF. The CDR3 DNA reads TGCAGCGTTGACGGGGTGGCTAGCGGGAGGGGCAGGGCAGATACGCAGTATTTT.

The chain recombines TRBV2 with TRBJ1-2, with a weak D call TRBD1 (5 bases). V lost 8 bases and J 0 bases, leaving 10 bases between the germline ends. Germline CDR1 reads SNHLY; CDR2 reads FYNNEI. The CDR3 consists of 13 residues. This CDR3 reads CASGADPNYGYTF. As DNA, the CDR3 is TGTGCCAGCGGGGCAGACCCTAACTATGGCTACACCTTC.

The chain recombines TRBV5-1 with TRBJ2-3; D is unclear. The CDR3 is 14 residues long. V lost 3 bases and J 2 bases, leaving 10 bases between the germline ends. CDR1 is SGHRS and CDR2 is YFSETQ in the germline V gene. The CDR3 bases are TGCGCCAGCAGCTACCCGACGGACACAGATACGCAGTATTTT. Its translation: CASSYPTDTDTQYF.

This chain connects TRBV18 to TRBJ2-5; D unclear. The CDR3 extends over 12 amino acids. CDR1 and CDR2 from the germline V gene are KGHSH and LQKENI. V shed 6 bases and J shed 4 bases, with 9 bases lying between them. The CDR3: CASSSPGETQYF. DNA of the CDR3: TGTGCCAGCTCCTCTCCGGGAGAGACCCAGTACTTC.

The V and J genes are TRBV7-3 and TRBJ2-3, with TRBD1 matching 7 bases. V shed 5 bases, J shed 4 bases, and the junction held 3 bases outside the gene matches. The CDR3 covers 13 residues. The germline CDR1 and CDR2 sequences are SGHTA and FQGTGA. The CDR3 coding sequence is TGTGCCAGCAGCCCTCAGGGGGCAGATACGCAGTATTTT. Encoded protein: CASSPQGADTQYF. Full variable domain (missing parts from reference TRBV7-3 and TRBJ2-3): GAGVSQTPSNKVTEKGKYVELRCDPISGHTALYWYRQSLGQGPEFLIYFQGTGAADDSGLPNDRFFAVRPEGSVSTLKIQRTERGDSAVYLCASSPQGADTQYFGPGTRLTVL.

The chain recombines TRBV2 with TRBJ1-3; D unclear. The germline V and J ends were trimmed by 2 bases and 7 bases, with 6 bases remaining between them. The CDR3 is 12 residues long. Germline assignment: CDR1 SNHLY and CDR2 FYNNEI. The CDR3 sequence is CASSEQANTIYF. CDR3 in DNA: TGTGCCAGCAGTGAACAGGCCAACACCATATATTTT.

This chain uses TRBV19 with TRBJ1-6; 7 bases match TRBD1. In germline, CDR1 is LNHDA, CDR2 SQIVND (reference sequence). V dropped 6 bases and J dropped 7; count of bases not matched to a gene: 9. The CDR3 has 15 residues. The CDR3 loop is CASSLKGQLNSPLHF. CDR3 DNA: TGTGCCAGTAGCCTAAAGGGACAGCTGAATTCACCCCTCCACTTT.

This chain links TRBV29-1 with TRBJ2-7, with D hard to call. Germline CDR1 is SQVTM and CDR2 is ANQGSEA. V was clipped by 2 bases and J by 0 bases, with 14 bases between them. The CDR3 is 15 amino acids. The CDR3 bases are TGCAGCGTTGAAAGGTCGGACGGGTCCTCCTACGAGCAGTACTTC. Translating gives CSVERSDGSSYEQYF.

The chain joins TRBV2 to TRBJ2-5, with 15 bases identical to TRBD2. The CDR3 has 18 residues. Germline CDR1 reads SNHLY; CDR2 reads FYNNEI. V dropped 1 base and J dropped 5; count of bases not matched to a gene: 8. CDR3 bases: TGTGCCAGCAGTGAAGGGTGGACTAGCGGGGGGGCCGCTGAGACCCAGTACTTC. Translating gives CASSEGWTSGGAAETQYF.

This chain joins TRBV28 and TRBJ1-5; 8 positions match TRBD1. This CDR3 contains 15 residues. CDR1 is MDHEN, CDR2 SYDVKM, per germline. V shed 4 bases and J 3 bases; nucleotides not matched to a gene: 5. The CDR3 reads CASSSQQGVNQPQHF. CDR3 nucleotides: TGTGCCAGCAGTTCCCAACAGGGGGTCAATCAGCCCCAGCATTTT.

This clone was detected only once. The gene calls are TRBV2 and TRBJ1-1; 8 bases are a match to TRBD1. The germline CDR1 and CDR2 sequences are SNHLY and FYNNEI. The CDR3 has 12 residues. V lost 8 bases, J lost 10 bases, and 9 bases stayed unmatched. CDR3 residues: CASSGQGDLAFF. The CDR3, as DNA: TGTGCCAGCTCAGGACAGGGCGATTTAGCTTTCTTT.

The CDR3 sequence is CASSSSRDGQPQHF. The CDR3 DNA reads as TGTGCCAGTAGTTCCTCAAGGGACGGTCAGCCCCAGCATTTT. The chain has TRBV19 and TRBJ1-5; D possibly corresponds to TRBD1 (5 bases). V was shortened by 5 bases and J by 6 bases, with 14 bases between the two germline ends. This CDR3 spans 14 amino acids. Germline V gene data show CDR1 as LNHDA and CDR2 as SQIVND (reference sequence). The full variable domain, with the rest looked up from reference TRBV19 and TRBJ1-5, is DGGITQSPKYLFRKEGQNVTLSCEQNLNHDAMYWYRQDPGQGLRLIYYSQIVNDFQKGDIAEGYSVSREKKESFPLTVTSAQKNPTAFYLCASSSSRDGQPQHFGDGTRLSIL.

The rearrangement joins TRBV7-3 to TRBJ1-5, with D unclear. The CDR3 has 15 amino acids. Per the germline V gene, CDR1 is SGHTA and CDR2 is FQGTGA. V was clipped by 6 bases and J by 9 bases, with 21 bases between them. CDR3 DNA sequence: TGTGCCAGCAGTCCCTCCTCCACTGGAATGCGGCCCCAGCATTTT. It encodes CASSPSSTGMRPQHF.